The 22 T cell receptor beta chains listed next were all sequenced from one sample in a study of T cell responses to AZD1222 COVID-19 vaccine. Using immunoSEQ multiplex PCR, the repertoire was profiled, and TCRdb retains in-frame clones only, with some absent. The table includes about 130,000 clones, around 93% detected once. The material sequenced was peripheral blood, taken 28 days after the second AZD1222 dose. The receptors here all came from an adult who received the AZD1222 COVID-19 vaccine.

The rearrangement uses TRBV28 and TRBJ2-7, with D perhaps matching TRBD1 or TRBD2 (5 bases each). CDR1 is MDHEN, CDR2 SYDVKM, per germline. The CDR3 length is 15 residues. V lost 2 bases and J 4 bases, leaving 15 bases between the germline ends. This CDR3 is CASSLSPMGVYEQYF. The CDR3 DNA sequence: TGTGCCAGCAGTTTAAGCCCGATGGGGGTATACGAGCAGTACTTC. Drawing the rest from reference TRBV28 and TRBJ2-7, the complete variable domain is DVKVTQSSRYLVKRTGEKVFLECVQDMDHENMFWYRQDPGLGLRLIYFSYDVKMKEKGDIPEGYSVSREKKERFSLILESASTNQTSMYLCASSLSPMGVYEQYFGPGTRLTVT.

V usage is TRBV7-8 and J usage is TRBJ1-3; D is unclear. V was clipped by 5 bases and J by 0 bases, with 14 bases between them. Looked up from germline, CDR1 is SGHVS and CDR2 is FQNEAQ. The CDR3 runs 16 residues. Here the CDR3 reads CASSHPAVISGNTIYF. The CDR3 bases are TGTGCCAGCAGCCACCCCGCCGTAATCTCTGGAAACACCATATATTTT.

The CDR3 here is CASSIALTNTEAFF. The CDR3, as DNA: TGTGCCAGTAGTATAGCCCTAACGAACACTGAAGCTTTCTTT. This rearrangement joins TRBV19 to TRBJ1-1, with no clear D. The germline V and J ends were trimmed by 1 base and 1 base, with 7 bases remaining between them. Germline CDR1 and CDR2: LNHDA and SQIVND (reference sequence). CDR3 length equals 14 residues.

The chain recombines TRBV19 with TRBJ2-7; a possible D gene is TRBD2 (5 bases). This CDR3 spans 13 amino acids. Germline V gene data show CDR1 as LNHDA and CDR2 as SQIVND (reference sequence). V lost 5 bases and J 2 bases, leaving 10 bases between the germline ends. CDR3 coding DNA: TGTGCCAGTAGTCCGGACGGGACCTACGAGCAGTACTTC. This translates into CASSPDGTYEQYF. The entire variable domain, with the rest obtained from reference TRBV19 and TRBJ2-7, is as follows: DGGITQSPKYLFRKEGQNVTLSCEQNLNHDAMYWYRQDPGQGLRLIYYSQIVNDFQKGDIAEGYSVSREKKESFPLTVTSAQKNPTAFYLCASSPDGTYEQYFGPGTRLTVT.

The rearrangement joins TRBV4-3 to TRBJ2-3, with no clear D. V was clipped by 1 base and J by 6 bases, with 8 bases between them. CDR3 length equals 13 residues. The V gene's germline CDR1 is LGHNA and CDR2 YSLEER. DNA for the CDR3: TGCGCCAGCAGCCAAGGAGTGTCTGATACGCAGTATTTT. Residues: CASSQGVSDTQYF.

This clone is termed medium-sized. The genes are TRBV7-6 and TRBJ2-7; 8 nucleotides line up with TRBD2. Germline V gives CDR1 SGHVS, CDR2 FNYEAQ. Germline trimming cut 5 bases from V and 3 bases from J; bases unmatched to any gene: 9. This CDR3 has 15 residues. The CDR3 sequence: CASSARAGAHYEQYF. The CDR3 coding sequence is TGTGCCAGCAGCGCCCGAGCGGGAGCGCACTACGAGCAGTACTTC.

The gene calls are TRBV4-3 and TRBJ1-4, with TRBD1 matching over 10 bases. The ends lost 4 bases at V and 6 bases at J; junction bases unmatched: 5. The CDR3 extends over 15 amino acids. Per the germline V gene, CDR1 is LGHNA and CDR2 is YSLEER. In DNA, the CDR3 is TGCGCCAGCAGCCGGGCCGGGACAGGGGATGAAAAACTGTTTTTT. This translates into CASSRAGTGDEKLFF.

The chain couples TRBV19 to TRBJ1-5; D ambiguous. The CDR3 totals 15 residues. Germline-derived CDR1 and CDR2 are LNHDA and SQIVND (reference sequence). The V end lost 3 bases, the J end lost 2 bases, and 11 bases lay between the germline ends. CDR3 nucleotide sequence: TGTGCCAGTAGTATGGCGGAACGGGGCAATCAGCCCCAGCATTTT. Protein: CASSMAERGNQPQHF.

The chain uses TRBV4-2 and TRBJ2-1; 9 bases agree with TRBD1. The V gene's germline CDR1 is LGHNA and CDR2 YNFKEQ. V lost 2 bases, J lost 5 bases, and 1 base stayed unmatched. The CDR3 is 14 amino acids. The CDR3 reads CASSQRQGDNEQFF. In DNA form, the CDR3 reads TGTGCCAGCAGCCAAAGACAGGGGGACAATGAGCAGTTCTTC.

This clone was counted a single time. The V call is TRBV7-7, the J call TRBJ2-1; 9 nucleotides match TRBD2. CDR1 and CDR2 from the germline V gene are SSHAT and FNYEAQ (reference sequence). CDR3 length: 18 amino acids. V gave up 4 bases and J gave up 7 bases; unmatched junction bases: 17. Here the CDR3 reads CASSSKILAGGPRNEQFF. The CDR3 DNA is TGTGCCAGCAGCTCAAAAATTCTGGCGGGAGGGCCTCGAAATGAGCAGTTCTTC.

The chain combines TRBV30 with TRBJ1-5; D possibly corresponds to TRBD1 (5 bases). Trimming left V 3 bases short and J 2 bases short, with 14 bases between. The CDR3 is made up of 15 amino acids. Per germline, CDR1 GTSNPN and CDR2 SVGIG (reference sequence). The CDR3 DNA reads as TGTGCCTGGAGCGCAGGGATTTCCGGCAATCAGCCCCAGCATTTT. Amino acids: CAWSAGISGNQPQHF.

This clone was seen only a few times. CDR3 DNA: TGTGCCAGTACCCCACGGCGGGGGCAAGTTGAAAAACTGTTTTTT. It encodes CASTPRRGQVEKLFF. The rearrangement links TRBV19 to TRBJ1-4; TRBD1 is a possible D gene (6 bases). CDR1 is LNHDA, CDR2 SQIVND, per germline (reference sequence). The CDR3 has 15 amino acids. V lost 7 bases, J lost 7 bases, and 19 bases lay in between.

The rearrangement joins TRBV10-1 to TRBJ2-7; a weak D match, TRBD2 (6 bases). The ends were cut back, 6 bases at V and 6 bases at J, with 12 bases in the middle. Germline loops: CDR1 WNHNN, CDR2 SYGVQD (reference sequence). The CDR3 sequence is 12 residues long. CDR3 residues: CASSPQAGEQYF. The CDR3 DNA is TGCGCCAGCAGCCCTCAAGCGGGCGAGCAGTACTTC.

V and J are TRBV7-9 and TRBJ1-1; no clear D gene. CDR1 and CDR2 from the germline V gene are SEHNR and FQNEAQ (reference sequence). Trimming took 2 bases from V and 5 from J, leaving 15 bases between them. This CDR3 region has 15 residues. CDR3 coding DNA: TGTGCCAGCAGCTTAAGCATAGGGCCGATAACTGAAGCTTTCTTT. Translating it yields CASSLSIGPITEAFF.

The V and J genes are TRBV27 and TRBJ1-2, with no clear D. Trimming removed 5 bases from V and 8 bases from J, with 18 bases in between. The CDR3 has 14 amino acids. Germline CDR1 reads MNHEY; CDR2 reads SMNVEV (reference sequence). The CDR3 is CASSLSLGRVGYTF. The DNA for the CDR3 is TGTGCCAGCAGTCTGTCCTTGGGTAGGGTCGGCTACACCTTC.

V usage is TRBV5-1 and J usage is TRBJ2-1, with a tentative D call TRBD2 (5 bases). This CDR3 is built from 14 residues. CDR1 and CDR2 from the germline V gene are SGHRS and YFSETQ. Trimming took 4 bases from V and 1 from J, leaving 9 bases between them. DNA of the CDR3: TGCGCCAGCAGCCCGGACTCGTCCTACAATGAGCAGTTCTTC. The encoded protein is CASSPDSSYNEQFF. Combining the CDR3 with reference TRBV5-1 and TRBJ2-1 gives the whole variable domain KAGVTQTPRYLIKTRGQQVTLSCSPISGHRSVSWYQQTPGQGLQFLFEYFSETQRNKGNFPGRFSGRQFSNSRSEMNVSTLELGDSALYLCASSPDSSYNEQFFGPGTRLTVL.

The chain recombines TRBV3-1 (or the pseudogene TRBV3-2) with TRBJ2-4; D gene unclear. The CDR3 runs 14 residues. Trimming shortened V by 5 bases and J by 3 bases, and 11 bases separated the two germline ends. Germline values: CDR1 LGHDT, CDR2 YNNKEL (reference sequence). Here the CDR3 DNA reads TGTGCCAGCAGCGCTCACGACGGCAAAAACATTCAGTACTTC. It codes for CASSAHDGKNIQYF.

This chain links TRBV19 with TRBJ1-2, with D possibly matching TRBD1 (5 bases). The length of the CDR3 is 12 residues. The germline V gene has CDR1 LNHDA and CDR2 SQIVND (reference sequence). V lost 7 bases, J lost 7 bases, and 13 bases lay in between. CDR3 sequence (DNA): TGTGCCAGTACCTCAGGGTTTTTTGGCTACACCTTC. It specifies CASTSGFFGYTF.

The chain recombines TRBV11-2 with TRBJ2-2; 12 nucleotides line up with TRBD2. Germline CDR1 is SGHAT and CDR2 is FQNNGV. The V gene end was trimmed by 6 bases and the J gene end by 5 bases; junction bases not matched to a gene: 7. CDR3 length: 16 amino acids. The CDR3 here is CASRGLAGKQTGELFF. As DNA, the CDR3 is TGTGCCAGCAGGGGACTAGCGGGCAAGCAGACCGGGGAGCTGTTTTTT.

The rearrangement uses TRBV7-2 and TRBJ2-2, with unresolved D. With 2 bases removed from V and 5 bases from J, the gap between germline ends came to 6 bases. The CDR3 runs 13 residues. Germline CDR1 and CDR2: SGHTA and FQGNSA. Here the CDR3 reads CASSLYGTGELFF. The CDR3 DNA reads as TGTGCCAGCAGCTTATACGGAACCGGGGAGCTGTTTTTT.

This chain joins TRBV5-1 and TRBJ2-1; D is unclear. The CDR3 consists of 13 residues. The ends were cut back, 0 bases at V and 10 bases at J, with 11 bases in the middle. CDR1 is SGHRS, CDR2 YFSETQ, per germline. The CDR3, as DNA: TGCGCCAGCAGCTTGGAATTGAATTTGGAGCAGTTCTTC. It is translated as CASSLELNLEQFF.

This sequence joins TRBV6-5 and TRBJ1-4, with D uncertain. Germline V gene lookup returns CDR1 MNHEY and CDR2 SVGAGI. V was pared by 0 bases and J by 7 bases, with 9 bases between. The CDR3 sequence is 14 residues long. The CDR3 reads CASSYSRYGEKLFF. The DNA of the CDR3 is TGTGCCAGCAGTTACTCTCGTTATGGTGAAAAACTGTTTTTT.